This T cell receptor (beta chain) was obtained from a study of T cells after yellow fever vaccination. Findings and limits, study-wide: The secondary response was weaker but peaked faster, day 5 versus 15.

This clonotype showed up just a few times. Antigen unknown. TCRdb reanalysed the 5' RACE reads using MiXCR and keeps one entry per CDR3 protein. Of some 350,000 distinct CDR3 sequences listed, 8.7% were seen once; the top ten hold under 20%. The V gene's germline CDR1 is SEHNR and CDR2 FQNEAQ (reference sequence). Trimming left V 3 bases short and J 11 bases short, with 14 bases between. This CDR3 is built from 13 residues. This TCR was sampled from a man between 18 and 35 years old who received the YFV17D yellow fever vaccine. The specimen comprised PBMCs, sampled on the day of the first yellow fever vaccination. The chain carries TRBV7-9 and TRBJ2-1; D possibly corresponds to TRBD1 (5 bases). The CDR3 nucleotides are TGTGCCAGCAGCTTCGGCAGGGATGGTAAGCAGTTCTTC. Protein product: CASSFGRDGKQFF. The full variable domain, its missing parts supplied by reference TRBV7-9 and TRBJ2-1, is DTGVSQNPRHKITKRGQNVTFRCDPISEHNRLYWYRQTLGQGPEFLTYFQNEAQLEKSRLLSDRFSAERPKGSFSTLEIQRTEQGDSAMYLCASSFGRDGKQFFGPGTRLTVL.